These 2 T cell receptor beta chains came from one sample sequenced in a study of cytomegalovirus exposure and HLA in healthy donors. Primers: 60 Vbeta forward and 13 Jbeta reverse. TCRdb keeps only in-frame clones here, not all; method: immunoSEQ multiplex PCR. The sample lists hundreds of thousands of clones, approximately 79% occurring once. Material: PBMCs. The receptors come from a man aged 18 to 35 in good health and CMV-seronegative.

The DNA of the CDR3 is TGTGCCAGCAGTCCGGGGGGGGATTACGAGCAGTACTTC. Translation gives CASSPGGDYEQYF. The rearrangement links TRBV5-4 to TRBJ2-7; 8 bases are a match to TRBD2. This CDR3 has 13 amino acids. V was clipped by 5 bases and J by 4 bases; unmatched bases: 5. Per the germline V gene, CDR1 is SGHNT and CDR2 is YYREEE (reference sequence).

The chain recombines TRBV11-2 with TRBJ2-7; 12 bases line up with TRBD2. Germline V gene data show CDR1 as SGHAT and CDR2 as FQNNGV. V dropped 2 bases and J dropped 3; count of bases not matched to a gene: 11. CDR3 size: 18 residues. The CDR3 here is CASSLTTGLAGSRYEQYF. CDR3 DNA: TGTGCCAGCAGCTTAACCACCGGACTAGCGGGGTCCCGCTACGAGCAGTACTTC.